This TCR beta chain was identified during a study of blood T cell repertoires in COVID-19 (dated by TCRdb to the early 2020s). Background for the entire study: Samples covering the acute and convalescent phases of COVID-19 were provided by collaborators in the United States, Italy and Spain. Subjects who had been exposed to COVID-19, were actively infected with it, or had recovered from it provided the deeply sampled blood TCRbeta repertoires that made up the dataset. The samples were drawn from two sources: the first 160 participants of the ongoing ImmuneRACE study, and 950 to 1,500 subjects contributed by 6 global collaborators. A de-identified subject ID, COVID-19 status, age in years and sex were almost always included in the sample metadata. The repertoires were released in a freely available public database meant as a resource for research on the immune response to SARS-CoV-2. Where available, HLA class I and class II types were obtained from metadata supplied by the sample provider rather than from assay-based typing. The material from the prospective study consisted of cDNA or gDNA derived from T cells, B-cell-depleted T cells, or PBMCs.

The full study reports these points: The amount of clinical and demographic metadata varied by source and participant and was provided uncurated.

As regards this clone: Its antigen is unknown. No much larger clone exists at a distance of one base, and base qualities are not known.

One collaborating source in Seattle enrolled patients during active infection and followed them longitudinally through the course of disease. Each collaborating institution followed its own protocols to collect whole blood in K2EDTA tubes. For TCRbeta analysis, collaborators shipped samples as frozen whole blood, isolated PBMCs, or DNA extracted from either of those sample types. TCRbeta CDR3 regions were amplified from genomic DNA by means of the immunoSEQ Assay, a bias-controlled multiplex PCR. The study's own analysis went as follows. Within the assay, amplification of reference gene primers was used to estimate how many nucleated cells each sample contained. Sequence reads were collapsed and filtered to measure the absolute abundance of every unique TCRbeta CDR3 rearrangement. For each sample, productive Simpson clonality was calculated as the square root of Simpson's diversity index across productive rearrangements. Sourced from immuneACCESS, this table was stored by TCRdb with only in-frame sequences that have V and J called. A share of the clones is absent; for the studies checked, an unresolved V gene accounts for under half, and the remainder has no known explanation. V and J calls and clone size are copied from that table; D and trimming were computed from the DNA. This sample lists 300,000 to 400,000 clones; about nine tenths were detected once. Clones ranked in the top ten supply 1.5% to 2% of the sample.

Taken from the germline V gene, the CDR1 and CDR2 loops are MDHEN and SYDVKM. For this chain, trimming is 1 base at the V end and 6 bases at the J end, and the number of junction bases without a gene match is 2. Including cysteine and phenylalanine, the CDR3 has 15 amino acids. The CDR3 DNA has 45 bases and is translated from base 1. The chain joins TRBV28 to TRBJ2-1, with TRBD2 matching 11 junction bases. The sequence came from a woman under 40 with COVID-19, enrolled during active disease. The sequenced sample was peripheral blood. The nucleotides read TGTGCCAGCAGTTTATCTACTAGCGGGGGCAATGAGCAGTTCTTC. Its amino acids are CASSLSTSGGNEQFF.